The 4 T cell receptor beta chains below were found in one sample sequenced in a study of blood T cell repertoires in COVID-19. TCRdb's copy holds only in-frame clones and misses some; the assay was immunoSEQ multiplex PCR. The sample includes 250,000 to 300,000 clones, approximately 90% of them seen just once. The sample taken for sequencing was peripheral blood. These TCRs come from a woman aged 40 to 55 with acute or convalescent COVID-19.

The chain has TRBV5-1 and TRBJ1-1, with TRBD1 matching over 7 bases. The germline CDR1 and CDR2 sequences are SGHRS and YFSETQ. V lost 5 bases and J lost 5; bases outside the gene matches: 9. The CDR3 spans 14 residues. The CDR3 region is CASSLTGEKTEAFF. CDR3 DNA sequence: TGCGCCAGCAGTTTAACAGGGGAGAAAACTGAAGCTTTCTTT.

The chain recombines TRBV19 with TRBJ1-5, with D perhaps TRBD1 (6 bases). The germline V gene encodes CDR1 LNHDA and CDR2 SQIVND (reference sequence). The CDR3 is made up of 15 amino acids. The V end was cut by 9 bases, the J end by 3 bases, with 18 bases between. As DNA, the CDR3 is TGTGCCAGCCAAATTTTCCAGGGGAACAATCAGCCCCAGCATTTT. This gives the protein CASQIFQGNNQPQHF.

The chain is built from TRBV7-9 and TRBJ2-5; 7 nucleotides align to TRBD2. V shed 4 bases, J shed 2 bases, and the junction held 7 bases outside the gene matches. The germline CDR1 and CDR2 sequences are SEHNR and FQNEAQ (reference sequence). The length of the CDR3 is 15 residues. CDR3 sequence reads: CASSSTRLAQETQYF. As DNA, the CDR3 is TGTGCCAGCAGCTCCACCCGACTAGCACAAGAGACCCAGTACTTC. The entire variable domain, with the rest obtained from reference TRBV7-9 and TRBJ2-5, is as follows: DTGVSQNPRHKITKRGQNVTFRCDPISEHNRLYWYRQTLGQGPEFLTYFQNEAQLEKSRLLSDRFSAERPKGSFSTLEIQRTEQGDSAMYLCASSSTRLAQETQYFGPGTRLLVL.

This chain joins TRBV5-4 and TRBJ2-1; maybe TRBD1 (5 bases). CDR3 size: 17 residues. Germline V gene data show CDR1 as SGHNT and CDR2 as YYREEE (reference sequence). The V gene lost 0 bases and the J gene lost 7 bases, with 20 bases spanning the gap. The CDR3 bases are TGTGCCAGCAGCTTGGATCTGGCAGGGTCAAGTTCGAATGAGCAGTTCTTC. It specifies CASSLDLAGSSSNEQFF.